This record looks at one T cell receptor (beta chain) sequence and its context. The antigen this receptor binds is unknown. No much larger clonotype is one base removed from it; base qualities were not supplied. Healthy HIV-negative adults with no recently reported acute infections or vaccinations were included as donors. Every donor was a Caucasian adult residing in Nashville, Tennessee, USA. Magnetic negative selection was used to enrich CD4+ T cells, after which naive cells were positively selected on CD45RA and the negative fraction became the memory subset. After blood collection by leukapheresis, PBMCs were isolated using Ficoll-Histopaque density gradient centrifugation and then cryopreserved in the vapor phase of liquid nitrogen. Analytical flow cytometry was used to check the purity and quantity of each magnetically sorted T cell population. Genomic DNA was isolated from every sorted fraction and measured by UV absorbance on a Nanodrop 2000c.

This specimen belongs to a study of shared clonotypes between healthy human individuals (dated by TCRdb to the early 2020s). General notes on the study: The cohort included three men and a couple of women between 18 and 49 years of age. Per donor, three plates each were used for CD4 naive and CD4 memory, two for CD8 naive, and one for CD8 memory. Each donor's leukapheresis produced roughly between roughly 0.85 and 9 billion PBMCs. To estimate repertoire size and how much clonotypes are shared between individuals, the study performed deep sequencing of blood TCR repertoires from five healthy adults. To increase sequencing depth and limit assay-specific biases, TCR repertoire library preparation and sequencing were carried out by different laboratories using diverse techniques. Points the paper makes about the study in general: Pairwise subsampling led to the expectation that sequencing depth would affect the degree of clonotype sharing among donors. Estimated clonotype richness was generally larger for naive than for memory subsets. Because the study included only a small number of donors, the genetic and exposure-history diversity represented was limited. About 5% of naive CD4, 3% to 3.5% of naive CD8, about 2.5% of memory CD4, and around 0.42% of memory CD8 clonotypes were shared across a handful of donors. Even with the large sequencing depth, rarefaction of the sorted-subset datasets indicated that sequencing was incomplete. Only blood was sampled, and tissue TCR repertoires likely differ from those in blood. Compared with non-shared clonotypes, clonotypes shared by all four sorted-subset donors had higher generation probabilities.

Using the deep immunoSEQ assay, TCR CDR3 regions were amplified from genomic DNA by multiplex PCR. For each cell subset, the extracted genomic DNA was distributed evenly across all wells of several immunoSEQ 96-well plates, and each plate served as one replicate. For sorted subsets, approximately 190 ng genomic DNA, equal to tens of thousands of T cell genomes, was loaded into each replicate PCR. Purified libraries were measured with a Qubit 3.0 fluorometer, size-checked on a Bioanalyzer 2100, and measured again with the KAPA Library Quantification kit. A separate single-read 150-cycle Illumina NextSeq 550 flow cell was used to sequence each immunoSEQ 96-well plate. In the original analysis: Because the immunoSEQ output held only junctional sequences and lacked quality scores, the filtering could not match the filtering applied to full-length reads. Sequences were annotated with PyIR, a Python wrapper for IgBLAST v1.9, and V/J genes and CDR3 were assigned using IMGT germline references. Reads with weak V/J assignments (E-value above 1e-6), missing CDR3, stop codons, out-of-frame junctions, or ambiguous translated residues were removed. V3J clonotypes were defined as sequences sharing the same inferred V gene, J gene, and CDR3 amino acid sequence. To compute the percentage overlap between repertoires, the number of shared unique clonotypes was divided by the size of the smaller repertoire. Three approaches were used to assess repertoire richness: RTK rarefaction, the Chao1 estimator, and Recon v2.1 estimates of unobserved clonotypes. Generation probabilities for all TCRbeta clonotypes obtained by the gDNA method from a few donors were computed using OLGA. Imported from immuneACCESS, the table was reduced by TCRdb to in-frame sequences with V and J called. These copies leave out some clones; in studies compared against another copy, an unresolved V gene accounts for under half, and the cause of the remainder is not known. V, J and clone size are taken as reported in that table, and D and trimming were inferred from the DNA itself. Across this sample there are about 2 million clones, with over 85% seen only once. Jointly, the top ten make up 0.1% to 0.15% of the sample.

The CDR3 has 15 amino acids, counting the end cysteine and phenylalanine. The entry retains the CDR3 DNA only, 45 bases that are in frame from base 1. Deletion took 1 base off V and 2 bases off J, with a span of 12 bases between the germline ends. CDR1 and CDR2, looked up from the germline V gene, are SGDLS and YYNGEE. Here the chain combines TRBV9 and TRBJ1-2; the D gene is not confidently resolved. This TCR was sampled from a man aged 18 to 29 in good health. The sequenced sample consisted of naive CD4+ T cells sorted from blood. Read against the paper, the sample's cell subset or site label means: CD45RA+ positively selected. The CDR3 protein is CASSVQGSSNYGYTF. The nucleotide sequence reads TGTGCCAGCAGCGTACAAGGATCCTCAAACTATGGCTACACCTTC.